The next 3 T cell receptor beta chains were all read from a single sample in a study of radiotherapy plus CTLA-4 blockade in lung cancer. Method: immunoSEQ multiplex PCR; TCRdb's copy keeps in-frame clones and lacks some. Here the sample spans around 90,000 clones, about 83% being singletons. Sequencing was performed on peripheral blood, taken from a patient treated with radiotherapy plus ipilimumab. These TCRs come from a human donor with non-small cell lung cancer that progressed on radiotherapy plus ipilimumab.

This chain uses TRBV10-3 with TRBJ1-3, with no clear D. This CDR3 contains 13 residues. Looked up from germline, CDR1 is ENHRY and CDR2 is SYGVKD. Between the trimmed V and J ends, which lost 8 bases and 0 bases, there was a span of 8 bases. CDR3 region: CAILESSGNTIYF. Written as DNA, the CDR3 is TGTGCCATCCTGGAGTCCTCTGGAAACACCATATATTTT.

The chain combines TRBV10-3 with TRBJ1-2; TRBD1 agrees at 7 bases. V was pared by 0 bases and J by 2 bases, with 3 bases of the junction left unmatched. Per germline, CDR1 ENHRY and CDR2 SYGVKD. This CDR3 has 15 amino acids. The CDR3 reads CAISESGGPNYGYTF. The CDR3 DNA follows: TGTGCCATCAGTGAGTCAGGGGGCCCCAACTATGGCTACACCTTC.

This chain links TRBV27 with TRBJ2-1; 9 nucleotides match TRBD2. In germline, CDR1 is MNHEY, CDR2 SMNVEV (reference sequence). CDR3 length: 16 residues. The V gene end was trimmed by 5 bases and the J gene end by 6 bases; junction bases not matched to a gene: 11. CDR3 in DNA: TGTGCCAGCAGTGAACTGGGACTAGCTTCTAGCAATGAGCAGTTCTTC. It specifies CASSELGLASSNEQFF.